The 26 T cell receptor beta chains in this list originate from one sample, sequenced in a study of human T cells and chemical hapten exposure (dated by TCRdb to about 2021). The intended sense of this specimen's time point label: patch test 1, 2 weeks after DPC sensitization. The sample's treatment or condition label is to be understood as: therapeutic diphenylcyclopropenone sensitization with weekly scalp DPC. The library was made by RACE. Sequencing used a NextSeq 500. The public reads were run again by TCRdb, first through fastp at Q25 and then through MiXCR, and only productive beta chains were kept. Identical CDR3 protein sequences are pooled into one entry, listed with their most common genes and DNA. Within this sample are about 360,000 distinct CDR3 sequences, with roughly 4.8% of them counted one time only. The top ten hold around 2.3% of the sample. The sample was whole blood, taken in connection with sensitization to the hapten diphenylcyclopropenone (DPC). These receptors were obtained from a woman in her forties or fifties with alopecia areata. Some clones in this sample may be carry-over from other donors' samples.

The V gene is TRBV12-3 or TRBV12-4, the J gene TRBJ1-4; a possible D gene is TRBD1 (5 bases). The V and J ends lost 7 bases and 6 bases respectively, with 21 bases between them. CDR3 length: 16 residues. The CDR3 nucleotides are TGTGCCAGCACCCTTACCCTCCAGGGCCCCCATGAAAAACTGTTTTTT. It codes for CASTLTLQGPHEKLFF.

This clonotype was observed at least ten times. The V call is TRBV2, the J call TRBJ2-3; 13 bases are shared with TRBD2. Germline V CDR1 and CDR2: SNHLY, FYNNEI. V dropped 6 bases and J dropped 5; count of bases not matched to a gene: 8. This CDR3 region has 16 residues. CDR3 DNA sequence: TGTGCCAGCAGAAGAGGACTAGCGGGGGTCCGAGATACGCAGTATTTT. Translating it yields CASRRGLAGVRDTQYF.

This clonotype appeared many times. The chain joins TRBV20-1 to TRBJ1-6, with unresolved D. Germline V CDR1 and CDR2: DFQATT, SNEGSKA (reference sequence). V shed 3 bases and J shed 0 bases, with 9 bases lying between them. The CDR3 is 15 amino acids. In DNA form, the CDR3 reads TGCAGTGCTAGGGAGTCCAGCTCCTATAATTCACCCCTCCACTTT. It is translated as CSARESSSYNSPLHF.

This clonotype was counted only a few times. The chain uses TRBV28 and TRBJ1-5, with D perhaps TRBD1 (5 bases). The germline CDR1 and CDR2 sequences are MDHEN and SYDVKM. This CDR3 has 13 residues. The V and J ends lost 10 bases and 4 bases respectively, with 14 bases between them. The CDR3 spells CATRDRENQPQHF. CDR3 DNA sequence: TGTGCCACCCGAGACAGAGAAAATCAGCCCCAGCATTTT.

In this sample, this clonotype turned up a few times. CDR3 loop: CASSIPEVGQPQHF. The CDR3 nucleotides read TGTGCCAGTAGTATCCCAGAGGTTGGACAGCCCCAGCATTTT. The genes are TRBV19 and TRBJ1-5; D call uncertain. CDR3 length: 14 amino acids. V lost 3 bases, J lost 7 bases, and 13 bases lay in between. In germline, CDR1 is LNHDA, CDR2 SQIVND (reference sequence). Full variable domain (rest looked up from reference TRBV19 and TRBJ1-5): DGGITQSPKYLFRKEGQNVTLSCEQNLNHDAMYWYRQDPGQGLRLIYYSQIVNDFQKGDIAEGYSVSREKKESFPLTVTSAQKNPTAFYLCASSIPEVGQPQHFGDGTRLSIL.

This chain uses TRBV20-1 with TRBJ1-2; the D is unclear. Trimming removed 5 bases from V and 13 bases from J, with 8 bases in between. CDR1 and CDR2 (germline): DFQATT, SNEGSKA (reference sequence). This CDR3 spans 8 amino acids. CDR3 DNA sequence: TGCAGTGCTGATTACTCCACCTTC. It codes for CSADYSTF.

Only one count was recorded for this clonotype. Given a much more abundant clone one base away, this may be a read error. The chain recombines TRBV6-2 or TRBV6-3 with TRBJ1-1, with D possibly matching TRBD1 (6 bases). CDR1 is MNHEY and CDR2 is SVGEGT in the germline V gene. The V gene lost 8 bases and the J gene lost 4 bases, with 14 bases spanning the gap. There are 13 residues in the CDR3. DNA for the CDR3: TGTGCCAGCTGCGACGGGGGGGCCACTGAAGCTTTCTTT. This sequence encodes CASCDGGATEAFF.

Many counts were recorded for this clonotype. The chain employs TRBV5-1 and TRBJ2-6, with D maybe TRBD1 (6 bases). V gave up 5 bases and J gave up 2 bases, with 8 bases separating them. From germline, CDR1 is SGHRS and CDR2 YFSETQ. The length of the CDR3 is 14 residues. The CDR3 DNA reads as TGCGCCAGCAGTTACAGGGCTGGGGCCAACGTCCTGACTTTC. Protein sequence: CASSYRAGANVLTF.

This clonotype was detected many times. The chain combines TRBV2 with TRBJ1-5; the D is unclear. V lost 0 bases and J lost 7, with 4 bases in between. This CDR3 comprises 12 residues. Germline CDR1 SNHLY, CDR2 FYNNEI. The CDR3 DNA sequence: TGTGCCAGCAGTGAAGCCAAGCAGCCCCAGCATTTT. Its translation: CASSEAKQPQHF.

Only a few counts were recorded for this clonotype. The chain links TRBV18 to TRBJ1-1; D is perhaps TRBD1 (6 bases). Trimming left V 4 bases short and J 1 base short, with 10 bases between. Germline lookup yields CDR1 KGHSH and CDR2 LQKENI. The CDR3 contains 14 residues. CDR3 nucleotide sequence: TGTGCCAGCTCACGGGACAAGGGGAACACTGAAGCTTTCTTT. Protein sequence: CASSRDKGNTEAFF. The whole variable domain, remainder taken from reference TRBV18 and TRBJ1-1, is NAGVMQNPRHLVRRRGQEARLRCSPMKGHSHVYWYRQLPEEGLKFMVYLQKENIIDESGMPKERFSAEFPKEGPSILRIQQVVRGDSAAYFCASSRDKGNTEAFFGQGTRLTVV.

This clonotype was seen many times. The gene calls are TRBV20-1 and TRBJ1-1; D is unresolved. This CDR3 region has 13 residues. Germline V gene sequence: CDR1 DFQATT, CDR2 SNEGSKA (reference sequence). Trimming shortened V by 5 bases and J by 0 bases, and 10 bases separated the two germline ends. The chain's CDR3 is CSASGGLNTEAFF. The CDR3 DNA is TGCAGTGCTTCAGGTGGATTGAACACTGAAGCTTTCTTT.

This clonotype came up a few times. The chain recombines TRBV24-1 with TRBJ2-5; 9 bases line up with TRBD1. J lost 6 bases, V lost 3 bases, and 10 bases had no gene match. The germline CDR1 and CDR2 sequences are KGHDR and SFDVKD. The CDR3 has 16 amino acids. In nucleotides, the CDR3 is TGTGCCACCAGTGATCGTAATACAGGGGGCGGAAAGACCCAGTACTTC. Translating it yields CATSDRNTGGGKTQYF.

In its sample, this clonotype was seen many times. This CDR3 reads CSVEENRDEAFF. The CDR3 nucleotides read TGCAGCGTTGAAGAAAACCGGGATGAAGCTTTCTTT. This chain joins TRBV29-1 and TRBJ1-1; D remains unclear. CDR3 length: 12 amino acids. Germline V gene data show CDR1 as SQVTM and CDR2 as ANQGSEA. Trimming left V 0 bases short and J 7 bases short, with 9 bases between.

Ten or more counts support this clonotype. This chain uses TRBV4-2 with TRBJ1-2; D is undetermined. The germline V gene encodes CDR1 LGHNA and CDR2 YNFKEQ. Trimming took off 0 bases at V and 8 bases at J, with 10 bases between the two ends. The length of the CDR3 is 13 residues. CDR3 residues: CASSQEGRWGYTF. The CDR3 DNA sequence: TGTGCCAGCAGCCAAGAAGGTCGTTGGGGCTACACCTTC.

This clonotype was seen repeatedly, ten times or more. The CDR3 is CASSSTGGRYNEQFF. CDR3 bases: TGTGCCAGCAGCTCGACGGGGGGCCGCTACAATGAGCAGTTCTTC. The chain recombines TRBV5-6 with TRBJ2-1; a possible D gene is TRBD2 (7 bases). The V gene's germline CDR1 is SGHDT and CDR2 YYEEEE. The CDR3 consists of 15 residues. V dropped 3 bases and J dropped 3 bases, with 13 bases sitting between them.

This clonotype was observed many times. The chain has TRBV10-3 and TRBJ2-3; D call uncertain. The CDR3 loop spans 11 amino acids. Between the trimmed V and J ends, which lost 3 bases and 7 bases, there was a span of 5 bases. The germline CDR1 and CDR2 sequences are ENHRY and SYGVKD. This CDR3 reads CAISDSYTQYF. CDR3 DNA: TGTGCCATCAGTGATTCATATACGCAGTATTTT.

As for this clonotype: A much larger clone differs by one base, so this may be a read error. V and J are TRBV4-3 and TRBJ2-7, with D unclear. The CDR3 sequence is 15 residues long. Per the germline V gene, CDR1 is LGHNA and CDR2 is YSLEER. In DNA, the CDR3 is TGCGCCAGCAACCAAGGGATGGAAAGAGCCTACGAGCAGTACTTC. This gives the protein CASNQGMERAYEQYF.

This clonotype was recorded a few times. The chain joins TRBV29-1 to TRBJ2-7, with 13 bases lining up with TRBD2. The CDR3 runs 14 residues. Germline V lookup: CDR1 SQVTM, CDR2 ANQGSEA. Trimming removed 4 bases from V and 5 bases from J; junction bases left unmatched: 5. The CDR3 reads CSVGTSGSGDEQYF. CDR3 nucleotides: TGCAGCGTTGGGACTAGCGGGAGTGGGGACGAGCAGTACTTC.

The table lists this clonotype with many counts. The rearrangement joins TRBV11-1 to TRBJ1-6, with 9 bases fitting TRBD1. The germline CDR1 and CDR2 sequences are SGHAT and FQDESV (reference sequence). The CDR3 is made up of 15 amino acids. J lost 8 bases, V lost 3 bases, and 5 bases had no gene match. The CDR3 nucleotides read TGTGCCAGCAGCTTTGGCCGGGACAGGGATTCACCCCTCCACTTT. Protein sequence: CASSFGRDRDSPLHF.

V is TRBV28 and J is TRBJ1-3, with D unresolved. Per germline, CDR1 MDHEN and CDR2 SYDVKM. This CDR3 has 14 amino acids. Deletions cut 6 bases from V and 2 bases from J, with 11 bases between. CDR3 DNA: TGTGCCAGCAGCCCAGTGGGAGCTGGAAACACCATATATTTT. Protein: CASSPVGAGNTIYF.

The rearrangement links TRBV6-5 to TRBJ2-3; D is unresolved. The germline V gene has CDR1 MNHEY and CDR2 SVGAGI. V was pared by 2 bases and J by 6 bases, with 12 bases between. The CDR3 is made up of 14 amino acids. For the CDR3, the DNA is TGTGCCAGCAGTTACAGGACCGGGTCGGATACGCAGTATTTT. Protein sequence: CASSYRTGSDTQYF.

There are a few counts of this clonotype. The chain uses TRBV6-1 and TRBJ1-4; TRBD1 agrees at 11 bases. J was trimmed by 8 bases and V by 6 bases; bases with no gene match: 5. CDR1 is MNHNS, CDR2 SASEGT, per germline. The CDR3 loop spans 14 amino acids. CDR3 sequence reads: CASRRGTGGEKLFF. CDR3 nucleotides: TGTGCCAGCAGGCGGGGGACAGGGGGAGAAAAACTGTTTTTT.

This clonotype was found many times. This chain connects TRBV4-2 to TRBJ1-1; D gene ambiguous. Trimming pared 3 bases from V and 3 bases from J, leaving 14 bases between. This CDR3 spans 15 amino acids. Germline V lookup: CDR1 LGHNA, CDR2 YNFKEQ. The CDR3 is CASSQVLSRDTEAFF. The CDR3 DNA is TGTGCCAGCAGCCAGGTCTTGAGTCGCGACACTGAAGCTTTCTTT.

In DNA form, the CDR3 reads TGCAGTGCGGATCCCTTGGGATGGACAGATACGCAGTATTTT. This encodes CSADPLGWTDTQYF. The chain combines TRBV20-1 with TRBJ2-3; unclear D gene. The CDR3 length is 14 residues. CDR1 is DFQATT, CDR2 SNEGSKA, per germline (reference sequence). V was cut by 6 bases and J by 3 bases, with 16 bases left in between.

This clonotype was observed many times. This chain links TRBV6-6 with TRBJ1-1, with a possible D match to TRBD1 (6 bases). Germline loops: CDR1 MNHNY, CDR2 SVGAGI (reference sequence). The CDR3 covers 17 residues. Between the trimmed V and J ends, which lost 0 bases and 0 bases, there was a span of 14 bases. CDR3 region: CASSYSHREILNTEAFF. In DNA, the CDR3 is TGTGCCAGCAGTTACTCGCACAGGGAGATTTTGAACACTGAAGCTTTCTTT.

This clonotype was observed many times. The J gene is TRBJ2-1, the V gene TRBV27, with D unresolved. This CDR3 has 16 residues. Germline CDR1 is MNHEY and CDR2 is SMNVEV (reference sequence). V lost 2 bases to trimming and J lost 8 bases, with 19 bases between them. The CDR3 nucleotides are TGTGCCAGCAGTTTAGGGCAGGTCCTGGATAGGGATGAGCAGTTCTTC. It is translated as CASSLGQVLDRDEQFF.